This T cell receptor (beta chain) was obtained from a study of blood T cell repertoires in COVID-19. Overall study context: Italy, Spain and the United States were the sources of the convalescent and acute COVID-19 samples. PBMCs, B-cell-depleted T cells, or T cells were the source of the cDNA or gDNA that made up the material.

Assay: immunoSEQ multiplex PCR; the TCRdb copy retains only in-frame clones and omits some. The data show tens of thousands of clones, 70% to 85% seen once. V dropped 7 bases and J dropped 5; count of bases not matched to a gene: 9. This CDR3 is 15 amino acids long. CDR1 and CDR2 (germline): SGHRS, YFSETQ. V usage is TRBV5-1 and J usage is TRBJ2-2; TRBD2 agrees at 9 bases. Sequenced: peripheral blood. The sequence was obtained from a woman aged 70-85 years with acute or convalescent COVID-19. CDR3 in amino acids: CASESSGAATGELFF. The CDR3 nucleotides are TGCGCCAGCGAATCTAGCGGGGCGGCGACCGGGGAGCTGTTTTTT.